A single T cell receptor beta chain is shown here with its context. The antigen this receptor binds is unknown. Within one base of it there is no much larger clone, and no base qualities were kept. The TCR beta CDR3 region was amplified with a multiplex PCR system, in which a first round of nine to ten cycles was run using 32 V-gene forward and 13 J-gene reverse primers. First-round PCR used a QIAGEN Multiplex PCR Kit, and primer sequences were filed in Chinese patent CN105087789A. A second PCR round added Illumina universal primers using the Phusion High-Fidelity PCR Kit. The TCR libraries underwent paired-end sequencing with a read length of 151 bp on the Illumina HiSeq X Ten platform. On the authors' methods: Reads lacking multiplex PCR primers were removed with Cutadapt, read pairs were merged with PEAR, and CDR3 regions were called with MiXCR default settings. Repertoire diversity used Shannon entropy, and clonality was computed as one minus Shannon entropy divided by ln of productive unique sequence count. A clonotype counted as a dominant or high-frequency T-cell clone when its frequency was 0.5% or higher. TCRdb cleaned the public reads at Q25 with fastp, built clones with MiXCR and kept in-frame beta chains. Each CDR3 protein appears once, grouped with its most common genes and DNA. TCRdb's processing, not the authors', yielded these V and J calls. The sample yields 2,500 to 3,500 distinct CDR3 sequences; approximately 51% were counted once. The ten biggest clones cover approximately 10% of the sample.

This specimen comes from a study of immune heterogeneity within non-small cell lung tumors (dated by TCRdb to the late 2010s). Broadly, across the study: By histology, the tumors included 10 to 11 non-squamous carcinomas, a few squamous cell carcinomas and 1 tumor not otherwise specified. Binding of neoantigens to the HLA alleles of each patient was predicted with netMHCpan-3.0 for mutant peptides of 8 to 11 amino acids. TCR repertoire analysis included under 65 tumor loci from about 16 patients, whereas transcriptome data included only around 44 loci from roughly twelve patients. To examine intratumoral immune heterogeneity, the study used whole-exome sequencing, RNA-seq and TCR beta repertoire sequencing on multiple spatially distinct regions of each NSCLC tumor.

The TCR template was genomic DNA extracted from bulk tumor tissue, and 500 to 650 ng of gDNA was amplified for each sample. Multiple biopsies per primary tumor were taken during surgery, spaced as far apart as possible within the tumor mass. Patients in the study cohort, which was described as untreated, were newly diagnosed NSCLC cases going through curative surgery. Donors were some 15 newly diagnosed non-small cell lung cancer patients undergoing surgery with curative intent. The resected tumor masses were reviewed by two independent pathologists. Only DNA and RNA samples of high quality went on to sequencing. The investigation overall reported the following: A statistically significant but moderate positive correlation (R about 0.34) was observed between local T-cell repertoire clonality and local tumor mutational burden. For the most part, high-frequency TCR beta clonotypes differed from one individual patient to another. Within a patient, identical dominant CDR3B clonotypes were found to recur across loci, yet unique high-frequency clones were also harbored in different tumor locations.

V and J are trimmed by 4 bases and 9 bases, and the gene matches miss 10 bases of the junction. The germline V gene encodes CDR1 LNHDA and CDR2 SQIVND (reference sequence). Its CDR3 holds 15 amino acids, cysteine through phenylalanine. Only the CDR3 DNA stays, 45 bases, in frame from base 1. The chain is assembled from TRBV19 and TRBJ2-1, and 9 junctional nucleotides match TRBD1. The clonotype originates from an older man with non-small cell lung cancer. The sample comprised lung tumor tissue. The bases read TGTGCCAGTAGTACGACAGGGGGGTCCATTGGTGAGCAGTTCTTC. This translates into CASSTTGGSIGEQFF. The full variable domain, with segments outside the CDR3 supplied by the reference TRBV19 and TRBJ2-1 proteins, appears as DGGITQSPKYLFRKEGQNVTLSCEQNLNHDAMYWYRQDPGQGLRLIYYSQIVNDFQKGDIAEGYSVSREKKESFPLTVTSAQKNPTAFYLCASSTTGGSIGEQFFGPGTRLTVL.